The 5 T cell receptor beta chains reported below all come from one sample, sequenced in a study of cytomegalovirus exposure and HLA in healthy donors. 13 Jbeta primers and 60 Vbeta primers were used for the PCR. Using immunoSEQ multiplex PCR, the repertoire was profiled, and TCRdb retains in-frame clones only, with some absent. The sample has more than 130,000 clones, more than 75% seen once. The sample was PBMCs. The receptors come from a man between 18 and 29 years old in good health and CMV-seronegative.

The genes are TRBV11-3 and TRBJ2-2, with a tentative D call TRBD1 (5 bases). The CDR3 is 14 amino acids. V was cut by 4 bases and J by 1 base, with 7 bases left in between. Germline V gives CDR1 SGHNT, CDR2 YENEEA. The CDR3 spells CASSSGWNTGELFF. CDR3 nucleotides: TGTGCCAGCAGCTCAGGGTGGAACACCGGGGAGCTGTTTTTT.

The chain is built from TRBV7-8 and TRBJ2-3; a possible D gene is TRBD2 (5 bases). Germline V lookup: CDR1 SGHVS, CDR2 FQNEAQ. Between the trimmed V and J ends, which lost 5 bases and 6 bases, there was a span of 9 bases. The length of the CDR3 is 12 residues. CDR3 DNA: TGTGCCAGCAGCCGCGGGCTGGATACGCAGTATTTT. It encodes CASSRGLDTQYF.

The chain recombines TRBV7-6 with TRBJ2-2; maybe TRBD1 (6 bases). The ends were cut back, 4 bases at V and 5 bases at J, with 11 bases in the middle. The CDR3 contains 14 residues. CDR1 SGHVS and CDR2 FNYEAQ come from the germline V gene. CDR3 coding DNA: TGTGCCAGCAGCTCAGGGGTTAGGACCGGGGAGCTGTTTTTT. Translation: CASSSGVRTGELFF.

This sequence joins TRBV7-9 and TRBJ2-5, with TRBD2 matching 16 bases. After removal of 5 bases from V and 11 bases from J, the junction contained 11 bases not matched to a gene. CDR3 length: 16 amino acids. Germline CDR1 SEHNR, CDR2 FQNEAQ (reference sequence). CDR3 bases: TGTGCCAGCAGCGGGACTAGCGGGGGGGCCATTGGGGAGCAGTACTTC. Protein product: CASSGTSGGAIGEQYF. Full variable domain (remainder filled in from reference TRBV7-9 and TRBJ2-5): DTGVSQNPRHKITKRGQNVTFRCDPISEHNRLYWYRQTLGQGPEFLTYFQNEAQLEKSRLLSDRFSAERPKGSFSTLEIQRTEQGDSAMYLCASSGTSGGAIGEQYFGPGTRLLVL.

The J gene is TRBJ1-2, the V gene TRBV9; tentative D call: TRBD1 (6 bases). This CDR3 region has 12 residues. V was cut by 3 bases and J by 6 bases, with 9 bases left in between. Germline-derived CDR1 and CDR2 are SGDLS and YYNGEE. CDR3 region: CASSEQGHGYTF. Here the CDR3 DNA reads TGTGCCAGCAGCGAACAGGGACATGGCTACACCTTC.